The 4 T cell receptor beta chains listed next were all sequenced from one sample in a study of T cells in Graves' hyperthyroidism and ophthalmopathy. What was amplified from RNA transcripts were TCR beta CDR3 regions. HTBI primers were the set used in a first-round RT-PCR of the TCR CDR3. TCRdb reprocessed the multiplex PCR reads via MiXCR and lists one record per CDR3 protein. This table holds about 700,000 distinct CDR3 sequences, about 15% found once. The specimen sequenced was blood. The receptors here all came from a woman aged 18-30 years with Graves' hyperthyroidism.

The table lists this clonotype with many counts. The V gene is TRBV18, the J gene TRBJ2-1; D perhaps matches TRBD2 (5 bases). The CDR3 spans 13 residues. Germline V gives CDR1 KGHSH, CDR2 LQKENI. Trimming removed 3 bases from V and 9 bases from J, with 12 bases in between. The CDR3 DNA follows: TGTGCCAGCTCACCCGGACTTTTGAGTGAGCAGTTCTTC. It codes for CASSPGLLSEQFF.

In regard to this clonotype: A single base separates this from a much larger clone, so it may be a read error. Likely a read error: the CDR3 ends without its conserved phenylalanine or tryptophan. The rearrangement uses TRBV11-1 and TRBJ2-2, with 15 bases that match TRBD2. Germline lookup yields CDR1 SGHAT and CDR2 FQDESV (reference sequence). The V gene end was trimmed by 5 bases and the J gene end by 7 bases; junction bases not matched to a gene: 5. The CDR3 extends over 16 amino acids. As DNA, the CDR3 is TGTGCCAGCAGCCCGACGGGACTAGCGGGAGGCGGGGAGCTGTTTTTG. Amino acid sequence: CASSPTGLAGGGELFL.

The table lists this clonotype with many counts. V usage is TRBV11-2 and J usage is TRBJ1-2; possible D gene TRBD1, 5 bases. CDR1 and CDR2 from the germline V gene are SGHAT and FQNNGV. V was cut by 6 bases and J by 3 bases, with 17 bases left in between. This CDR3 region has 15 residues. CDR3 sequence reads: CASSLTPGTYYGYTF. The CDR3 region has the DNA TGTGCCAGCAGTCTCACCCCAGGGACCTACTATGGCTACACCTTC.

This clonotype was detected ten times or more. The rearrangement uses TRBV20-1 and TRBJ2-1; TRBD2 aligns across 7 bases. The V gene's germline CDR1 is DFQATT and CDR2 SNEGSKA (reference sequence). The V gene end was trimmed by 0 bases and the J gene end by 7 bases; junction bases not matched to a gene: 9. CDR3 size: 15 residues. This CDR3 reads CSARDGGGLGNEQFF. The CDR3 DNA reads TGCAGTGCTAGAGATGGGGGAGGGCTGGGTAATGAGCAGTTCTTC.